Listed here are 23 T cell receptor beta chains from one sample, sequenced in a study of blood T cell repertoires in COVID-19. This table comes from immunoSEQ multiplex PCR, and its TCRdb copy is limited to in-frame clones, with some not included. This sample has about 250,000 clones, with 88% found just once. Sequencing input: peripheral blood. These receptors were taken from a man older than 75 with acute or convalescent COVID-19.

The rearrangement links TRBV28 to TRBJ2-5; 10 nucleotides agree with TRBD2. Per the germline V gene, CDR1 is MDHEN and CDR2 is SYDVKM. The V and J ends lost 0 bases and 3 bases, in that order; junction bases with no gene match: 1. The length of the CDR3 is 15 residues. The CDR3 region has the DNA TGTGCCAGCAGTTTATGGCTAGCGGGAGAAGAGACCCAGTACTTC. As protein: CASSLWLAGEETQYF.

This clone was counted once. The rearrangement joins TRBV6-2 or TRBV6-3 to TRBJ2-2; 8 bases agree with TRBD1. Looked up from germline, CDR1 is MNHEY and CDR2 is SVGEGT. CDR3 size: 15 residues. The J segment lost 5 bases and the V segment lost 6 bases, leaving 8 bases of the junction unmatched. CDR3 sequence (DNA): TGTGCCAGCAGCCGAGACAGGGGTGGTACCGGGGAGCTGTTTTTT. It specifies CASSRDRGGTGELFF.

The rearrangement links TRBV18 to TRBJ1-3, with 7 bases lining up with TRBD1. The V segment lost 4 bases and the J segment 3 bases; nucleotides outside the gene matches: 3. Germline V gene sequence: CDR1 KGHSH, CDR2 LQKENI. This CDR3 comprises 14 residues. This CDR3 is CASSRDRVGNTIYF. CDR3 DNA sequence: TGTGCCAGCTCACGAGACAGGGTTGGAAACACCATATATTTT.

The V gene is TRBV7-3, the J gene TRBJ2-5; the match to TRBD2 covers 11 bases. The CDR3 contains 17 residues. V shed 3 bases and J 2 bases; nucleotides not matched to a gene: 8. Germline V gene data show CDR1 as SGHTA and CDR2 as FQGTGA. CDR3 region: CASSLLIAGGIQETQYF. For the CDR3, the DNA is TGTGCCAGCAGCTTGTTAATAGCGGGGGGGATACAAGAGACCCAGTACTTC.

The chain carries TRBV6-6 and TRBJ2-2; 10 nucleotides align to TRBD2. This CDR3 has 15 residues. Germline-derived CDR1 and CDR2 are MNHNY and SVGAGI (reference sequence). Trimming took 8 bases from V and 1 from J; bases not matched to a gene: 4. The CDR3 sequence is CASSRTSGNTGELFF. CDR3 in DNA: TGTGCCAGCTCCAGGACTAGCGGGAACACCGGGGAGCTGTTTTTT.

Here the CDR3 reads CASSDSGTSGGRYYGKTQYF. The CDR3 DNA follows: TGTGCCAGCAGTGATTCCGGGACTAGCGGGGGCCGATACTATGGAAAGACCCAGTACTTC. The chain has TRBV2 and TRBJ2-5, with TRBD2 matching over 14 bases. CDR1 SNHLY and CDR2 FYNNEI come from the germline V gene. The CDR3 consists of 20 residues. The V and J ends lost 3 bases and 6 bases, in that order; junction bases with no gene match: 18.

The CDR3 DNA follows: TGTGCCAGCAGCCCACGTCCTTCGGGGAAGTTCCACGAGCAGTACTTC. Residues: CASSPRPSGKFHEQYF. The rearrangement uses TRBV9 and TRBJ2-7; D might be TRBD2 (5 bases). The CDR3 loop spans 16 amino acids. In germline, CDR1 is SGDLS, CDR2 YYNGEE. V was pared by 4 bases and J by 5 bases, with 22 bases between. Filled out from reference TRBV9 and TRBJ2-7, the complete variable domain reads DSGVTQTPKHLITATGQRVTLRCSPRSGDLSVYWYQQSLDQGLQFLIQYYNGEERAKGNILERFSAQQFPDLHSELNLSSLELGDSALYFCASSPRPSGKFHEQYFGPGTRLTVT.

The rearrangement uses TRBV5-1 and TRBJ2-5; TRBD1 is a possible D gene (5 bases). Trimming took off 0 bases at V and 1 base at J, with 13 bases between the two ends. Germline values: CDR1 SGHRS, CDR2 YFSETQ. CDR3 length: 16 residues. CDR3 residues: CASSLAVTQAQETQYF. The CDR3 region has the DNA TGCGCCAGCAGCTTGGCAGTAACACAGGCCCAAGAGACCCAGTACTTC.

V gene TRBV27 combines with J gene TRBJ1-6; a weak D match, TRBD1 (6 bases). Trimming pared 4 bases from V and 5 bases from J, leaving 12 bases between. CDR3 length: 15 residues. Germline CDR1 is MNHEY and CDR2 is SMNVEV (reference sequence). This CDR3 is CASSSGTPDNSPLHF. The CDR3 DNA sequence: TGTGCCAGCAGTTCGGGGACACCGGATAATTCACCCCTCCACTTT.

V and J are TRBV7-2 and TRBJ2-3; the match to TRBD2 covers 8 bases. V shed 3 bases and J 2 bases; nucleotides not matched to a gene: 4. The CDR3 is made up of 15 amino acids. Germline-derived CDR1 and CDR2 are SGHTA and FQGNSA. Here the CDR3 DNA reads TGTGCCAGCAGCTTTAGTAGCGGGAACACAGATACGCAGTATTTT. Encoded protein: CASSFSSGNTDTQYF.

This clone came up once. The V and J genes are TRBV7-2 and TRBJ2-3; 8 nucleotides align to TRBD2. In germline, CDR1 is SGHTA, CDR2 FQGNSA. Trimming at V came to 4 bases and at J to 5 bases, leaving 11 bases not matched to a gene. This CDR3 region has 16 residues. CDR3 region: CASSSSAAGGRDTQYF. CDR3 coding DNA: TGTGCCAGCAGCTCATCGGCGGCGGGGGGAAGAGATACGCAGTATTTT.

This clone has just a few counts. The chain has TRBV19 and TRBJ2-7, with TRBD1 matching over 12 bases. There are 16 residues in the CDR3. Germline CDR1 reads LNHDA; CDR2 reads SQIVND (reference sequence). The J segment lost 6 bases and the V segment lost 0 bases, leaving 6 bases of the junction unmatched. In DNA form, the CDR3 reads TGTGCCAGTAGTATAGACGGGGACAGGGGGCAACGCGAGCAGTACTTC. Its protein is CASSIDGDRGQREQYF.

This rearrangement joins TRBV24-1 to TRBJ2-2; D is possibly TRBD2 (5 bases). V was cut by 8 bases and J by 1 base, with 10 bases left in between. The CDR3 has 14 amino acids. Per the germline V gene, CDR1 is KGHDR and CDR2 is SFDVKD. Written as DNA, the CDR3 is TGTGCCACCATGGGGAGCGGGAACACCGGGGAGCTGTTTTTT. Amino acids: CATMGSGNTGELFF.

The V call is TRBV29-1, the J call TRBJ2-7, with TRBD2 matching 10 bases. V was clipped by 7 bases and J by 4 bases; unmatched bases: 10. The length of the CDR3 is 14 residues. Germline CDR1 SQVTM, CDR2 ANQGSEA. The CDR3 here is CSAYLGLADYEQYF. CDR3 nucleotides: TGCAGCGCTTACCTCGGACTAGCGGATTACGAGCAGTACTTC.

J is TRBJ1-2 and V is TRBV6-1; 7 bases are a match to TRBD1. The V segment lost 1 base and the J segment 3 bases; nucleotides outside the gene matches: 5. The germline V gene encodes CDR1 MNHNS and CDR2 SASEGT. This CDR3 region has 15 residues. The CDR3 bases are TGTGCCAGCAGTGAAGTCGGAGGGACAGACTATGGCTACACCTTC. Translating gives CASSEVGGTDYGYTF.

The V call is TRBV7-9, the J call TRBJ2-3; 8 bases are shared with TRBD2. With 5 bases clipped from V and 4 bases from J, the junction kept 2 bases outside the gene matches. Germline assignment: CDR1 SEHNR and CDR2 FQNEAQ (reference sequence). The CDR3 is made up of 13 amino acids. The CDR3 loop reads CASSREGPDTQYF. The CDR3 nucleotides read TGTGCCAGCAGCCGGGAGGGCCCAGATACGCAGTATTTT. Complete variable domain (other parts from reference TRBV7-9 and TRBJ2-3): DTGVSQNPRHKITKRGQNVTFRCDPISEHNRLYWYRQTLGQGPEFLTYFQNEAQLEKSRLLSDRFSAERPKGSFSTLEIQRTEQGDSAMYLCASSREGPDTQYFGPGTRLTVL.

The chain joins TRBV5-4 to TRBJ1-1; a weak D match, TRBD1 (6 bases). V dropped 2 bases and J dropped 4 bases, with 12 bases sitting between them. This CDR3 is built from 14 residues. Germline CDR1 and CDR2: SGHNT and YYREEE (reference sequence). The CDR3 is CASSFDLGATEAFF. CDR3 DNA sequence: TGTGCCAGCAGCTTTGATTTGGGGGCCACTGAAGCTTTCTTT.

The chain uses TRBV10-3 and TRBJ1-1; 7 positions agree with TRBD1. This CDR3 comprises 16 residues. The germline CDR1 and CDR2 sequences are ENHRY and SYGVKD. V trimming: 3 bases; J trimming: 0 bases; junction bases outside the gene matches: 7. CDR3 DNA sequence: TGTGCCATCAGTGACCCCAGGGGGTTAATGAACACTGAAGCTTTCTTT. It encodes CAISDPRGLMNTEAFF.

This chain's CDR3 is CASSWSLGETQYF. The CDR3 nucleotides read TGTGCCAGCAGCTGGAGCCTTGGAGAGACCCAGTACTTC. J is TRBJ2-5 and V is TRBV7-2; no firm D call. Trimming cost V 4 bases and J 4 bases, with 10 bases left between them. CDR3 length equals 13 residues. CDR1 is SGHTA and CDR2 is FQGNSA in the germline V gene. Full variable domain (outside the CDR3, taken from reference TRBV7-2 and TRBJ2-5): GAGVSQSPSNKVTEKGKDVELRCDPISGHTALYWYRQSLGQGLEFLIYFQGNSAPDKSGLPSDRFSAERTGGSVSTLTIQRTQQEDSAVYLCASSWSLGETQYFGPGTRLLVL.

This clone has just one count. V is TRBV2 and J is TRBJ1-5, with D tentatively TRBD1 (5 bases). Germline V gene sequence: CDR1 SNHLY, CDR2 FYNNEI. The CDR3 totals 14 residues. Between the trimmed V and J ends, which lost 3 bases and 4 bases, there was a span of 10 bases. The CDR3 nucleotides are TGTGCCAGCAGTGACCAGGGCGTTAATCAGCCCCAGCATTTT. It translates to CASSDQGVNQPQHF.

This clone appeared a single time. CDR3 bases: TGTGCCAGTAGTACCCAGTTATATGAAAAACTGTTTTTT. Protein product: CASSTQLYEKLFF. This chain joins TRBV19 and TRBJ1-4, with D hard to call. Germline assignment: CDR1 LNHDA and CDR2 SQIVND (reference sequence). Trimming shortened V by 4 bases and J by 6 bases, and 9 bases separated the two germline ends. The CDR3 spans 13 residues. The variable domain in full, completed from reference TRBV19 and TRBJ1-4, reads DGGITQSPKYLFRKEGQNVTLSCEQNLNHDAMYWYRQDPGQGLRLIYYSQIVNDFQKGDIAEGYSVSREKKESFPLTVTSAQKNPTAFYLCASSTQLYEKLFFGSGTQLSVL.

The V and J genes are TRBV19 and TRBJ1-1, with D unclear. Per germline, CDR1 LNHDA and CDR2 SQIVND (reference sequence). CDR3 size: 12 residues. V lost 6 bases to trimming and J lost 0 bases, with 5 bases between them. The CDR3 nucleotides read TGTGCCAGTAGGAGCATGAACACTGAAGCTTTCTTT. This sequence encodes CASRSMNTEAFF.

The V gene is TRBV2, the J gene TRBJ2-1, with D hard to call. From germline, CDR1 is SNHLY and CDR2 FYNNEI. The V and J ends lost 0 bases and 5 bases respectively, with 11 bases between them. The CDR3 runs 15 residues. The CDR3 is CASSEARSLHNEQFF. Here the CDR3 DNA reads TGTGCCAGCAGTGAAGCGCGAAGCCTCCACAATGAGCAGTTCTTC.